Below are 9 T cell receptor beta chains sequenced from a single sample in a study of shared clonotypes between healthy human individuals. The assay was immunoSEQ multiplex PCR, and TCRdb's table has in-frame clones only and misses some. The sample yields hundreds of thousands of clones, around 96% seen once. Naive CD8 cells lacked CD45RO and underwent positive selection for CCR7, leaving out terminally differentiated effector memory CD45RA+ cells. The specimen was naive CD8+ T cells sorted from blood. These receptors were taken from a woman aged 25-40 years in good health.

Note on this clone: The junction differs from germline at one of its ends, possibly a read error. CDR3 sequence reads: CASSDGNTIYF. The CDR3 DNA sequence: TGTGCCAGCAGTGACGGAAATACCATATATTTT. The chain has TRBV27 and TRBJ1-3, with no clear D. From germline, CDR1 is MNHEY and CDR2 SMNVEV (reference sequence). CDR3 length: 11 residues.

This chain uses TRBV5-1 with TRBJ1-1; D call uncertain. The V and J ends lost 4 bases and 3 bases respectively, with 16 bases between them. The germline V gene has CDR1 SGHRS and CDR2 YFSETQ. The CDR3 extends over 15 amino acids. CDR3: CASSPEGSYDTEAFF. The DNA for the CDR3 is TGCGCCAGCAGCCCGGAGGGCAGTTACGACACTGAAGCTTTCTTT.

CDR3 sequence reads: CASSEDREGVNTDTQYF. Here the CDR3 DNA reads TGTGCCAGCAGTGAAGATCGGGAAGGGGTTAACACAGATACGCAGTATTTT. The chain has TRBV2 and TRBJ2-3; tentatively, D is TRBD1 or TRBD2 (5 bases each). Trimming pared 1 base from V and 2 bases from J, leaving 16 bases between. This CDR3 contains 17 residues. Per germline, CDR1 SNHLY and CDR2 FYNNEI.

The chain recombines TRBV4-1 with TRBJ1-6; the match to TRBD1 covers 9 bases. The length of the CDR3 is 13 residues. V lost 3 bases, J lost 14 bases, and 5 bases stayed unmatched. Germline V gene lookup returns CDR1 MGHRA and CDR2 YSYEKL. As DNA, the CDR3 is TGCGCCAGCAGCCAGAGACAGGGGGGAACCCTCCACTTT. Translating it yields CASSQRQGGTLHF.

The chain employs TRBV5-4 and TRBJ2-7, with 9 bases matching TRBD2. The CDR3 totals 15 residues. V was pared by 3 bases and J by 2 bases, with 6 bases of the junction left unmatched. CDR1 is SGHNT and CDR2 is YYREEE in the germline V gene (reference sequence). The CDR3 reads CASSSLAGIPYEQYF. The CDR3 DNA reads TGTGCCAGCAGCTCTCTAGCGGGGATTCCCTACGAGCAGTACTTC.

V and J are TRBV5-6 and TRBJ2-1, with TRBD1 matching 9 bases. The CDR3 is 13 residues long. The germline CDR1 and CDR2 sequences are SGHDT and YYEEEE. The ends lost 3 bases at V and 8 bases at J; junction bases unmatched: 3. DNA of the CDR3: TGTGCCAGCAGCTGGGACAGGGTGGATGAGCAGTTCTTC. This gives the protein CASSWDRVDEQFF.

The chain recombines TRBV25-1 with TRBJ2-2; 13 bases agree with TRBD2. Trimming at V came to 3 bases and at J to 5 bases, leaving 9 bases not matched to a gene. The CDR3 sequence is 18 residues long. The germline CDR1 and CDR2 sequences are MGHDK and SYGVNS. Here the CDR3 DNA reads TGTGCCAGCAGTGAGATTTTCAGGACTAGCGGGAGAACCGGGGAGCTGTTTTTT. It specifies CASSEIFRTSGRTGELFF.

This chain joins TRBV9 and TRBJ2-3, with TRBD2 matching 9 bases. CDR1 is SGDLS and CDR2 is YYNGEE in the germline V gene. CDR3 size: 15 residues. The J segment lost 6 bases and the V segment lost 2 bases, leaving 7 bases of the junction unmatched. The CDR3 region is CASSVSGRGADTQYF. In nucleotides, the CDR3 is TGTGCCAGCAGCGTTAGCGGGAGAGGAGCGGATACGCAGTATTTT.

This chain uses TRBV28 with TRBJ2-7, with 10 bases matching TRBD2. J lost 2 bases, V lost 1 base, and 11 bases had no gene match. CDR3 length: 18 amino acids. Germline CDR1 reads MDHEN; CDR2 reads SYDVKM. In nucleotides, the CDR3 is TGTGCCAGCAGTTTATATTTCCCAACTAGCGGGGAAACCTACGAGCAGTACTTC. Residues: CASSLYFPTSGETYEQYF.